One sample yielded the 27 T cell receptor beta chains listed below, sequenced in a study of blood T cells in healthy people across ages. Alongside a J-beta primer mix, a sample-barcoded 5' primer served in a second PCR lasting about 7 to 11 cycles. TCRdb reprocessed the 5' RACE reads with MiXCR, giving one entry per CDR3 protein. The sample includes about 1,500,000 distinct CDR3 sequences, about 30% of them seen just once. Sample: blood. The receptors were gathered from a woman between 25 and 40 years old in good health.

This clonotype has just a few counts. The chain uses TRBV27 and TRBJ2-2; TRBD2 aligns across 8 bases. Germline V CDR1 and CDR2: MNHEY, SMNVEV (reference sequence). Unmatched junction bases numbered 4, after V lost 5 bases and J lost 5 bases. This CDR3 contains 14 residues. The CDR3 loop reads CASSRTSRTGELFF. CDR3 coding DNA: TGTGCCAGCAGTCGGACTAGCCGGACCGGGGAGCTGTTTTTT.

This clonotype was counted only a few times. The chain employs TRBV7-9 and TRBJ1-6, with TRBD1 identical over 7 bases. Germline V CDR1 and CDR2: SEHNR, FQNEAQ (reference sequence). After removal of 2 bases from V and 7 bases from J, the junction contained 11 bases not matched to a gene. The CDR3 is made up of 17 amino acids. The CDR3 here is CASSLYGQGGKNSPLHF. The CDR3 nucleotides read TGTGCCAGCAGCTTATACGGGCAGGGGGGGAAGAATTCACCCCTCCACTTT.

This clonotype was counted between two and nine times. This sequence joins TRBV5-1 and TRBJ2-4; 8 nucleotides line up with TRBD2. TRBJ2-5 matches the DNA end more closely, so the J call is doubtful. There are 16 residues in the CDR3. Germline CDR1 SGHRS, CDR2 YFSETQ. The CDR3 loop reads CASKRTPGLGGETQYF. CDR3 DNA: TGCGCCAGCAAAAGAACGCCGGGACTAGGGGGAGAGACCCAGTACTTC.

On this clonotype itself: One end of the junction fails to match germline, which may point to a read error. The CDR3 spells CSAREPGEEKRFF. The CDR3 DNA sequence: TGCAGTGCTAGAGAGCCAGGTGAAGAAAAACGGTTTTTT. The chain joins TRBV20-1 to TRBJ1-4; D ambiguous. Germline-derived CDR1 and CDR2 are DFQATT and SNEGSKA (reference sequence). The CDR3 loop spans 13 amino acids.

This chain links TRBV12-3 or TRBV12-4 with TRBJ2-3, with 10 bases lining up with TRBD2. CDR3 length: 15 residues. The trim removed 3 bases at V and 5 bases at J, leaving 5 bases unmatched. The CDR3 region is CASSFDSGGGDTQYF. The DNA for the CDR3 is TGTGCCAGCAGTTTTGACAGCGGGGGGGGAGATACGCAGTATTTT.

The chain employs TRBV7-9 and TRBJ2-1; the match to TRBD2 covers 7 bases. The CDR3 is made up of 16 amino acids. The V segment lost 5 bases and the J segment 2 bases; nucleotides outside the gene matches: 9. Germline V gene data show CDR1 as SEHNR and CDR2 as FQNEAQ (reference sequence). CDR3 region: CASSLRVGGAYNEQFF. Written as DNA, the CDR3 is TGTGCCAGCAGCCTCAGAGTGGGGGGGGCCTACAATGAGCAGTTCTTC.

This clonotype has a handful of counts. The V call is TRBV18, the J call TRBJ1-1; D uncertain. The germline CDR1 and CDR2 sequences are KGHSH and LQKENI. Trimming pared 2 bases from V and 3 bases from J, leaving 13 bases between. This CDR3 region has 15 residues. The CDR3 nucleotides are TGTGCCAGCTCACCAGGAGGGTCGAGGCACACTGAAGCTTTCTTT. Protein: CASSPGGSRHTEAFF.

Details on this clonotype: This may stem from a read error, because a much larger clone lies one nucleotide away. This chain uses TRBV9 with TRBJ2-1; no clear D gene. Trimming removed 0 bases at V and 10 bases at J, with 14 bases between. This CDR3 comprises 14 residues. Germline values: CDR1 SGDLS, CDR2 YYNGEE. The CDR3 sequence: CASSVEGSYYEQFF. CDR3 sequence (DNA): TGTGCCAGCAGCGTAGAGGGCAGCTACTACGAGCAGTTCTTC.

The rearrangement joins TRBV20-1 to TRBJ2-1, with 11 bases fitting TRBD2. This CDR3 has 20 amino acids. From germline, CDR1 is DFQATT and CDR2 SNEGSKA (reference sequence). With V trimmed by 3 bases and J by 4 bases, 20 bases remained unmatched. CDR3 protein: CSASLHPTSGTTGDYNEQFF. The CDR3 DNA is TGCAGTGCTAGTCTTCACCCGACTAGCGGGACTACGGGGGATTACAATGAGCAGTTCTTC.

As regards this clonotype: Germline is not matched at one junction end, which may reflect a read error. This sequence joins TRBV28 and TRBJ2-3, with D perhaps TRBD2 (5 bases). This CDR3 comprises 14 residues. Germline-derived CDR1 and CDR2 are MDHEN and SYDVKM. The CDR3 DNA reads TGTGCCAGCAGTCGTACCGGGGTCCAAGATGCGCAGTATTTT. This sequence encodes CASSRTGVQDAQYF.

The chain uses TRBV7-2 and TRBJ1-1, with a weak D call TRBD1 (6 bases). This CDR3 contains 16 residues. V was trimmed by 2 bases and J by 1 base, leaving 14 bases between them. Germline V gene sequence: CDR1 SGHTA, CDR2 FQGNSA. CDR3 protein: CASSLYTGFKNTEAFF. CDR3 sequence (DNA): TGTGCCAGCAGCTTATATACAGGGTTCAAGAACACTGAAGCTTTCTTT. The entire variable domain, with the rest obtained from reference TRBV7-2 and TRBJ1-1, is as follows: GAGVSQSPSNKVTEKGKDVELRCDPISGHTALYWYRQSLGQGLEFLIYFQGNSAPDKSGLPSDRFSAERTGGSVSTLTIQRTQQEDSAVYLCASSLYTGFKNTEAFFGQGTRLTVV.

This clonotype was detected a few times. CDR3 region: CAIVAGGLSYNEQFF. Here the CDR3 DNA reads TGTGCCATCGTAGCGGGGGGACTCTCCTACAATGAGCAGTTCTTC. The chain uses TRBV15 and TRBJ2-1; 10 bases agree with TRBD2. The V and J ends lost 10 bases and 0 bases, in that order; junction bases with no gene match: 6. The CDR3 extends over 15 amino acids. The germline CDR1 and CDR2 sequences are LNHNV and YYDKDF (reference sequence).

The chain joins TRBV5-1 to TRBJ1-5, with TRBD1 as a possible D gene (5 bases). The CDR3 spans 15 residues. The V and J ends lost 0 bases and 4 bases respectively, with 11 bases between them. Per the germline V gene, CDR1 is SGHRS and CDR2 is YFSETQ. The CDR3 coding sequence is TGCGCCAGCAGCTTGGCCGGACACCAAAATCAGCCCCAGCATTTT. Translated, it gives CASSLAGHQNQPQHF.

Points on this clonotype: A much more abundant neighbour one base away suggests this may be a read error. The rearrangement uses TRBV20-1 and TRBJ2-3, with D perhaps matching TRBD1 (5 bases). Germline V gene sequence: CDR1 DFQATT, CDR2 SNEGSKA (reference sequence). V was clipped by 0 bases and J by 2 bases, with 15 bases between them. The CDR3 spans 16 residues. The CDR3 region has the DNA TGCAGTGCTAGAGATCCCGTACAGGTTCTCACAGATACGCAGTATTTT. Translation gives CSARDPVQVLTDTQYF.

Comments on this clonotype: At one end the junction does not follow the germline gene, possibly because of a read error. The J gene is TRBJ1-6, the V gene TRBV4-3, with 8 bases that match TRBD1. CDR3 length equals 16 residues. Germline V CDR1 and CDR2: LGHNA, YSLEER. The CDR3 DNA is TGCGCCAGCATCCAAGGGGAGGGCAGGGGGCGATCACCCCTCCACTTT. It is translated as CASIQGEGRGRSPLHF.

This clonotype was seen a handful of times. The rearrangement links TRBV5-1 to TRBJ2-7, with D perhaps given as TRBD1 or TRBD2 (5 bases each). The germline gives CDR1 SGHRS, CDR2 YFSETQ. The CDR3 is made up of 16 amino acids. V lost 4 bases and J lost 0, with 17 bases in between. The CDR3 is CASSTLGDPSSYEQYF. The DNA for the CDR3 is TGCGCCAGCAGCACCCTTGGGGACCCCAGCTCCTACGAGCAGTACTTC. The full variable domain, with the rest looked up from reference TRBV5-1 and TRBJ2-7, is KAGVTQTPRYLIKTRGQQVTLSCSPISGHRSVSWYQQTPGQGLQFLFEYFSETQRNKGNFPGRFSGRQFSNSRSEMNVSTLELGDSALYLCASSTLGDPSSYEQYFGPGTRLTVT.

This sequence joins TRBV4-2 and TRBJ2-7, with D perhaps matching TRBD2 (7 bases). Germline CDR1 LGHNA, CDR2 YNFKEQ. The length of the CDR3 is 16 residues. V was clipped by 0 bases and J by 1 base, with 13 bases between them. CDR3 in DNA: TGTGCCAGCAGCCAAGATTACCGGGGGGCTTCCTACGAGCAGTACTTC. Its protein product is CASSQDYRGASYEQYF.

This clonotype was seen only a few times. V and J are TRBV7-2 and TRBJ1-1; D perhaps matches TRBD1 (5 bases). The CDR3 sequence is 15 residues long. Germline lookup yields CDR1 SGHTA and CDR2 FQGNSA. Between the trimmed V and J ends, which lost 1 base and 0 bases, there was a span of 9 bases. As DNA, the CDR3 is TGTGCCAGCAGCTTAGATTGGGGGATGAACACTGAAGCTTTCTTT. Translation: CASSLDWGMNTEAFF.

In its sample, this clonotype was seen many times. The rearrangement uses TRBV29-1 and TRBJ1-2; D remains unclear. V was shortened by 6 bases and J by 8 bases, with 7 bases between the two germline ends. The V gene's germline CDR1 is SQVTM and CDR2 ANQGSEA. There are 9 residues in the CDR3. CDR3 loop: CSVERGYTF. CDR3 DNA: TGCAGCGTCGAGAGAGGCTACACCTTC.

This clonotype has a handful of counts. The rearrangement uses TRBV11-2 and TRBJ2-7; 13 bases map to TRBD2. V trimming: 4 bases; J trimming: 6 bases; junction bases outside the gene matches: 3. Germline values: CDR1 SGHAT, CDR2 FQNNGV. The CDR3 is 14 amino acids. CDR3 in amino acids: CASSWGTSGTEQYF. The CDR3 region has the DNA TGTGCCAGCAGCTGGGGGACTAGCGGGACCGAGCAGTACTTC.

Worth noting for this clonotype: A clone one base away is much larger, so this may be a read error. The chain joins TRBV11-1 to TRBJ2-1; perhaps TRBD1 as D (6 bases). CDR3 length: 14 amino acids. Trimming stripped 0 bases from V and 10 bases from J, with 13 bases between. Germline V gives CDR1 SGHAT, CDR2 FQDESV (reference sequence). CDR3 in amino acids: CASSLATGTYEQFF. DNA for the CDR3: TGTGCCAGCAGCTTAGCTACAGGGACCTACGAGCAGTTCTTC.

This clonotype appeared a few times. The V and J genes are TRBV6-4 and TRBJ1-5; tentatively, D is TRBD1 (5 bases). V shed 2 bases and J shed 5 bases, with 16 bases lying between them. The CDR3 covers 16 residues. Germline CDR1 and CDR2: MRHNA and SNTAGT. The CDR3 spells CASSDVAQGGDQPQHF. CDR3 nucleotides: TGTGCCAGCAGTGACGTTGCTCAGGGCGGAGATCAGCCCCAGCATTTT.

This clonotype turned up a few times. The V call is TRBV7-2, the J call TRBJ2-5; D uncertain. The CDR3 totals 13 residues. The germline V and J ends were trimmed by 0 bases and 4 bases, with 6 bases remaining between them. The germline V gene encodes CDR1 SGHTA and CDR2 FQGNSA. The CDR3 is CASSLAFGETQYF. In DNA form, the CDR3 reads TGTGCCAGCAGCTTAGCGTTTGGAGAGACCCAGTACTTC.

V gene TRBV5-1 combines with J gene TRBJ2-7, with 9 positions matching TRBD2. The germline CDR1 and CDR2 sequences are SGHRS and YFSETQ. After removal of 0 bases from V and 4 bases from J, the junction contained 8 bases not matched to a gene. This CDR3 has 16 amino acids. The chain's CDR3 is CASSLAPSGEEYEQYF. For the CDR3, the DNA is TGCGCCAGCAGCTTGGCCCCTAGCGGGGAGGAGTACGAGCAGTACTTC. Looking up the rest from reference TRBV5-1 and TRBJ2-7 gives the full variable domain: KAGVTQTPRYLIKTRGQQVTLSCSPISGHRSVSWYQQTPGQGLQFLFEYFSETQRNKGNFPGRFSGRQFSNSRSEMNVSTLELGDSALYLCASSLAPSGEEYEQYFGPGTRLTVT.

As for this clonotype: A read error may explain this, as a much larger clone is one base away. This chain links TRBV20-1 with TRBJ2-4, with 8 positions matching TRBD2. Germline values: CDR1 DFQATT, CDR2 SNEGSKA (reference sequence). CDR3 size: 11 residues. As DNA, the CDR3 is TGCAGAGCAACGGGAGGGAATGAGCAGTACTTC. Amino acid sequence: CRATGGNEQYF.

This clonotype occurred a few times. This chain links TRBV11-1 with TRBJ1-4; D perhaps matches TRBD1 (5 bases). Germline V gene sequence: CDR1 SGHAT, CDR2 FQDESV (reference sequence). Trimming removed 2 bases at V and 0 bases at J, with 7 bases between. There are 15 residues in the CDR3. DNA of the CDR3: TGTGCCAGCAGCTTAACGGACACAACTAATGAAAAACTGTTTTTT. Its translation: CASSLTDTTNEKLFF.

The chain carries TRBV7-2 and TRBJ1-2; D may be TRBD1 (6 bases). The CDR3 runs 15 residues. CDR1 and CDR2 from the germline V gene are SGHTA and FQGNSA. V was pared by 1 base and J by 8 bases, with 17 bases between. CDR3 sequence: CASSLGRGVQGGYTF. CDR3 nucleotides: TGTGCCAGCAGCTTAGGAAGGGGGGTTCAGGGAGGCTACACCTTC.